This entry lists 22 T cell receptor beta chains sequenced from one sample in a study of cytomegalovirus exposure and HLA in healthy donors. PCR involved 60 Vbeta and 13 Jbeta primers. Generated by immunoSEQ multiplex PCR, the TCRdb table keeps only in-frame clones and is missing some. The sample gives 130,000 or so clones, about 8% of which show up once; approximately 6% is in the top ten. What was sequenced was PBMCs. The receptors here all came from a woman between 35 and 50 years old in good health and CMV-seropositive.

The rearrangement links TRBV11-1 to TRBJ1-1; 10 positions match TRBD1. The CDR3 spans 12 residues. The germline CDR1 and CDR2 sequences are SGHAT and FQDESV (reference sequence). Trimming at V came to 4 bases and at J to 8 bases, leaving 1 base not matched to a gene. The CDR3 here is CASSWDRGEAFF. CDR3 bases: TGTGCCAGCAGCTGGGACAGGGGAGAAGCTTTCTTT.

This chain links TRBV6-4 with TRBJ1-6; D perhaps matches TRBD1 (5 bases). Germline V CDR1 and CDR2: MRHNA, SNTAGT. V lost 2 bases, J lost 9 bases, and 8 bases lay in between. The length of the CDR3 is 13 residues. DNA for the CDR3: TGTGCCAGCAGTGACAGGGGATCTTCACCCCTCCACTTT. This translates into CASSDRGSSPLHF.

The chain is built from TRBV5-1 and TRBJ1-1; D call uncertain. The CDR3 spans 13 residues. Germline V gives CDR1 SGHRS, CDR2 YFSETQ. V was pared by 3 bases and J by 3 bases, with 9 bases between. In nucleotides, the CDR3 is TGCGCCAGCAGCTCACGGGGTTACACTGAAGCTTTCTTT. This translates into CASSSRGYTEAFF.

The V gene is TRBV5-1, the J gene TRBJ1-1, with TRBD1 matching over 7 bases. Germline CDR1 and CDR2: SGHRS and YFSETQ. The CDR3 totals 16 residues. The V and J ends lost 0 bases and 0 bases, in that order; junction bases with no gene match: 5. In DNA, the CDR3 is TGCGCCAGCAGCTTGGCACGGGGACAGATGAACACTGAAGCTTTCTTT. Its protein is CASSLARGQMNTEAFF.

This clone was observed a handful of times. The rearrangement uses TRBV5-1 and TRBJ2-7, with TRBD1 matching over 7 bases. This CDR3 has 14 amino acids. The ends lost 2 bases at V and 3 bases at J; junction bases unmatched: 5. The germline V gene encodes CDR1 SGHRS and CDR2 YFSETQ. The CDR3 spells CASSFEGANYEQYF. The CDR3 bases are TGCGCCAGCAGCTTTGAGGGGGCAAACTACGAGCAGTACTTC.

J is TRBJ1-4 and V is TRBV15; D is possibly TRBD1 (5 bases). This CDR3 is 16 amino acids long. CDR1 and CDR2 from the germline V gene are LNHNV and YYDKDF (reference sequence). The germline V and J ends were trimmed by 1 base and 3 bases, with 12 bases remaining between them. CDR3 amino acids: CATSRVQGTANEKLFF. The DNA of the CDR3 is TGTGCCACCAGCAGAGTTCAGGGCACAGCTAATGAAAAACTGTTTTTT.

About this clone itself: The sample carries other DNA sequences with the same CDR3. This chain joins TRBV4-1 and TRBJ1-1, with 7 bases aligning to TRBD1. There are 17 residues in the CDR3. Germline assignment: CDR1 MGHRA and CDR2 YSYEKL. V shed 1 base, J shed 6 bases, and the junction held 14 bases outside the gene matches. CDR3: CASSQVRQGSALPEAFF. The CDR3 DNA reads TGCGCCAGCAGCCAAGTTCGACAGGGTTCGGCCCTTCCTGAAGCTTTCTTT.

The chain has TRBV11-1 and TRBJ2-1, with 9 bases that match TRBD2. Unmatched junction bases numbered 5, after V lost 5 bases and J lost 3 bases. The CDR3 sequence is 15 residues long. In germline, CDR1 is SGHAT, CDR2 FQDESV (reference sequence). The CDR3 nucleotides are TGTGCCAGCAGCAGCGGGAGGACGATCTACAATGAGCAGTTCTTC. This translates into CASSSGRTIYNEQFF.

This clone was seen a few times. At one boundary the junction diverges from the germline segment, which might be a read error. V and J are TRBV6-4 and TRBJ2-1; the match to TRBD2 covers 13 bases. Germline-derived CDR1 and CDR2 are MRHNA and SNTAGT. The CDR3 loop spans 14 amino acids. CDR3 bases: TGTGCCAGCAGTGGCCTACAACTAGCGGGGGGGCCGGTCTTC. Protein: CASSGLQLAGGPVF.

CDR3 nucleotide sequence: TGTGCCAGCAGAGAAACGACAGGGGCTCTCCAGCCCCAGCATTTT. It translates to CASRETTGALQPQHF. The J gene is TRBJ1-5, the V gene TRBV6-6, with TRBD1 matching over 8 bases. The CDR3 loop spans 15 amino acids. CDR1 MNHNY and CDR2 SVGAGI come from the germline V gene (reference sequence). Unmatched junction bases numbered 11, after V lost 6 bases and J lost 7 bases.

This clone was seen a few times. The chain has TRBV9 and TRBJ1-6; TRBD1 matches at 9 bases. The germline V gene encodes CDR1 SGDLS and CDR2 YYNGEE. CDR3 length: 15 amino acids. V gave up 4 bases and J gave up 7 bases; unmatched junction bases: 6. The DNA for the CDR3 is TGTGCCAGCAGCCCCTGGGACAGGGCAAATTCACCCCTCCACTTT. It is translated as CASSPWDRANSPLHF. Combining the CDR3 with reference TRBV9 and TRBJ1-6 gives the whole variable domain DSGVTQTPKHLITATGQRVTLRCSPRSGDLSVYWYQQSLDQGLQFLIQYYNGEERAKGNILERFSAQQFPDLHSELNLSSLELGDSALYFCASSPWDRANSPLHFGNGTRLTVT.

This sequence joins TRBV10-1 and TRBJ1-1; a weak D match, TRBD1 (6 bases). With 4 bases removed from V and 3 bases from J, the gap between germline ends came to 12 bases. The CDR3 covers 14 residues. Germline loops: CDR1 WNHNN, CDR2 SYGVQD (reference sequence). As DNA, the CDR3 is TGCGCCAGCAGTGCTAGAGGGGGGGACACTGAAGCTTTCTTT. It is translated as CASSARGGDTEAFF.

The J gene is TRBJ2-2, the V gene TRBV29-1; 14 bases fit TRBD2. The junction had 4 bases not matched to a gene; V was cut back by 6 bases and J by 4 bases. The germline V gene has CDR1 SQVTM and CDR2 ANQGSEA. CDR3 length: 15 residues. CDR3: CSVGTSGGLTGELFF. CDR3 nucleotides: TGCAGCGTAGGGACTAGCGGGGGACTCACCGGGGAGCTGTTTTTT.

The chain employs TRBV7-3 and TRBJ2-3, with TRBD2 matching 8 bases. The germline gives CDR1 SGHTA, CDR2 FQGTGA. The CDR3 is 15 residues long. J lost 3 bases, V lost 4 bases, and 6 bases had no gene match. This chain's CDR3 is CASSYKGTSTDTQYF. The CDR3 DNA reads as TGTGCCAGCAGCTACAAGGGGACTAGTACAGATACGCAGTATTTT.

J is TRBJ2-7 and V is TRBV6-5, with a possible D match to TRBD2 (6 bases). Germline V gene lookup returns CDR1 MNHEY and CDR2 SVGAGI. This CDR3 spans 14 amino acids. Trimming took 6 bases from V and 6 from J, leaving 18 bases between them. The CDR3 sequence is CASRRSGGAGEQYF. The DNA of the CDR3 is TGTGCCAGCAGACGAAGCGGAGGGGCTGGCGAGCAGTACTTC.

This clone was seen more than once but under ten times. The CDR3 DNA follows: TGTGCCAGCCGGACAGGGGGTCAGCCCCAGCATTTT. This codes for CASRTGGQPQHF. The rearrangement uses TRBV19 and TRBJ1-5; 10 positions match TRBD1. With V trimmed by 9 bases and J by 6 bases, 2 bases remained unmatched. Germline CDR1 is LNHDA and CDR2 is SQIVND (reference sequence). This CDR3 region has 12 residues.

In its sample, this clone was seen a few times. The chain employs TRBV4-2 and TRBJ2-3, with 10 bases lining up with TRBD2. The germline V gene encodes CDR1 LGHNA and CDR2 YNFKEQ. This CDR3 contains 14 residues. Trimming at V came to 3 bases and at J to 11 bases, leaving 8 bases not matched to a gene. The CDR3 DNA sequence: TGTGCCAGCAGCCAGGCCGGGACTAGCGATGAGCAGTATTTT. It specifies CASSQAGTSDEQYF.

This clone was seen only a few times. The chain employs TRBV5-6 and TRBJ1-5, with 7 bases aligning to TRBD1. V gave up 0 bases and J gave up 3 bases; unmatched junction bases: 3. Germline V gene sequence: CDR1 SGHDT, CDR2 YYEEEE. The CDR3 totals 15 residues. The CDR3 DNA sequence: TGTGCCAGCAGCTTGGGGACAGGCACCAATCAGCCCCAGCATTTT. Translated, it gives CASSLGTGTNQPQHF. Complete variable domain (other parts from reference TRBV5-6 and TRBJ1-5): DAGVTQSPTHLIKTRGQQVTLRCSPKSGHDTVSWYQQALGQGPQFIFQYYEEEERQRGNFPDRFSGHQFPNYSSELNVNALLLGDSALYLCASSLGTGTNQPQHFGDGTRLSIL.

This clone has a handful of counts. J is TRBJ2-7 and V is TRBV5-1, with 9 bases matching TRBD1. Germline lookup yields CDR1 SGHRS and CDR2 YFSETQ. Trimming removed 5 bases from V and 3 bases from J; junction bases left unmatched: 6. The CDR3 runs 14 residues. CDR3 amino acids: CASSPPGQGYEQYF. CDR3 DNA: TGCGCCAGCAGTCCGCCGGGACAGGGCTACGAGCAGTACTTC.

This clone occurred a few times. This chain links TRBV6-5 with TRBJ1-1; unclear D gene. Trimming cost V 0 bases and J 4 bases, with 9 bases left between them. Germline values: CDR1 MNHEY, CDR2 SVGAGI. The CDR3 covers 14 residues. The CDR3 protein is CASSYSQAGTEAFF. Here the CDR3 DNA reads TGTGCCAGCAGTTACTCTCAGGCGGGCACTGAAGCTTTCTTT.

This clone has more than one count but fewer than ten. This chain connects TRBV5-4 to TRBJ1-2; 7 bases align to TRBD1. Trimming took 0 bases from V and 8 from J; bases not matched to a gene: 13. From germline, CDR1 is SGHNT and CDR2 YYREEE (reference sequence). The CDR3 is 16 amino acids. CDR3 region: CASSLGIGTALEGYTF. The CDR3 DNA follows: TGTGCCAGCAGCTTGGGGATAGGGACAGCTTTAGAAGGCTACACCTTC.

In its sample, this clone was seen a few times. The V and J genes are TRBV7-2 and TRBJ1-6; possible D gene TRBD1, 6 bases. The CDR3 length is 15 residues. Germline assignment: CDR1 SGHTA and CDR2 FQGNSA. The V end lost 5 bases, the J end lost 6 bases, and 14 bases lay between the germline ends. The CDR3 DNA sequence: TGTGCCAGCAGCCTGCGACAGGCCCTTAATTCACCCCTCCACTTT. Amino acid sequence: CASSLRQALNSPLHF.